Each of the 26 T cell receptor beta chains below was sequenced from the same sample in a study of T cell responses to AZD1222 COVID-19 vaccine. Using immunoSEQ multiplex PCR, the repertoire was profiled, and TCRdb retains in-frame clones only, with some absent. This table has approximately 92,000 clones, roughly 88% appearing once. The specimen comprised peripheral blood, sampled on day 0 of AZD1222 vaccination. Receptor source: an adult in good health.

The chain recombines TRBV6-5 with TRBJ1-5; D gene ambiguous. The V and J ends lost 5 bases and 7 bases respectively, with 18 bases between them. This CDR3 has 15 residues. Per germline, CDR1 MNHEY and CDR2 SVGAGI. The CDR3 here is CASSTSFGSDQPQHF. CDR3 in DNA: TGTGCCAGCAGTACCAGTTTCGGGTCTGACCAGCCCCAGCATTTT.

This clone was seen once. In nucleotides, the CDR3 is TGTGCCAGCAGTGCCGGGGCAGCTAACTATGGCTACACCTTC. This codes for CASSAGAANYGYTF. The chain has TRBV28 and TRBJ1-2, with D possibly being TRBD1 (5 bases). The CDR3 extends over 14 amino acids. CDR1 and CDR2 (germline): MDHEN, SYDVKM. V dropped 5 bases and J dropped 0 bases, with 10 bases sitting between them.

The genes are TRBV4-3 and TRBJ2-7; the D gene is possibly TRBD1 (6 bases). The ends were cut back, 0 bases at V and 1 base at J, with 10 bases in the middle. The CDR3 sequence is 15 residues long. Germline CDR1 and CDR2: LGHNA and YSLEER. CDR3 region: CASSQDLQGSYEQYF. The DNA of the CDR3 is TGCGCCAGCAGCCAAGATTTACAGGGTTCCTACGAGCAGTACTTC.

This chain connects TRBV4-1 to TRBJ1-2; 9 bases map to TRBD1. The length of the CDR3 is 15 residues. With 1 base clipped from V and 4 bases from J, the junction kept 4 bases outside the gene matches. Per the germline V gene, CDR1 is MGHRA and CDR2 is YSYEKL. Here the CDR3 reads CASSQVQGASYGYTF. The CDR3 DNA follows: TGCGCCAGCAGCCAAGTACAGGGGGCCTCCTATGGCTACACCTTC.

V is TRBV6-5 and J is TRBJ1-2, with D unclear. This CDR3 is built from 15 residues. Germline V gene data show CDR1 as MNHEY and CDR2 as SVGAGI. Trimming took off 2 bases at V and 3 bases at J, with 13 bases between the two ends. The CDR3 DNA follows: TGTGCCAGCAGTTACCCCACGGTAATGGACTATGGCTACACCTTC. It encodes CASSYPTVMDYGYTF.

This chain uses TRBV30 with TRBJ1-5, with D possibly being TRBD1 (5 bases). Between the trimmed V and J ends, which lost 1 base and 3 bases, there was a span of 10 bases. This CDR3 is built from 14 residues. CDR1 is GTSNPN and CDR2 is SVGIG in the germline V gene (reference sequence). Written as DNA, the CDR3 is TGTGCCTGGAGTGGCCAGGGAAACAATCAGCCCCAGCATTTT. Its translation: CAWSGQGNNQPQHF.

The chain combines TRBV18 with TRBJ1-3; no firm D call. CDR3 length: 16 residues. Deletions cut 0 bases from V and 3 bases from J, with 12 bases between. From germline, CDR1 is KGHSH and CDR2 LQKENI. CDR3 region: CASSPPSLTRGNTIYF. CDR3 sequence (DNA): TGTGCCAGCTCACCACCTTCCCTAACTCGTGGAAACACCATATATTTT.

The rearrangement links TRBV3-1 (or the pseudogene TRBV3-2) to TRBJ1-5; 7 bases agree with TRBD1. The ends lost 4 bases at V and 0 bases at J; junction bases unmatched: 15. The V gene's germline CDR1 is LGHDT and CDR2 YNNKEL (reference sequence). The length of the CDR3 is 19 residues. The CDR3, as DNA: TGTGCCAGCAGCCGGTCCCCGGGGCAGGGGGGTTATAGCAATCAGCCCCAGCATTTT. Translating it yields CASSRSPGQGGYSNQPQHF.

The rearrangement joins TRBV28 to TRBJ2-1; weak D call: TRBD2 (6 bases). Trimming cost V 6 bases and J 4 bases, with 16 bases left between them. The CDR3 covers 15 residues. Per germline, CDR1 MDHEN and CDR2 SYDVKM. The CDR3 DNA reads TGTGCCAGCAGCTACGCGGGGACCCCATACAATGAGCAGTTCTTC. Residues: CASSYAGTPYNEQFF.

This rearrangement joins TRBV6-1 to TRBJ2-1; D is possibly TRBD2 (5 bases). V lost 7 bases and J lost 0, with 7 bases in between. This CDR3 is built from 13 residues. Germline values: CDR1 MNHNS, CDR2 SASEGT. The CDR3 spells CASNSGSYNEQFF. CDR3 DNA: TGTGCCAGCAACAGCGGCTCCTACAATGAGCAGTTCTTC.

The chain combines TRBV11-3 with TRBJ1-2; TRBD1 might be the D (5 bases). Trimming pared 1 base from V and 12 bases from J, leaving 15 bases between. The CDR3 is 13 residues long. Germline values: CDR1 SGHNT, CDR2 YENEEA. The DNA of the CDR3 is TGTGCCAGCAGCTTAGCCGGACAAGAAACTCACACCTTC. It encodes CASSLAGQETHTF.

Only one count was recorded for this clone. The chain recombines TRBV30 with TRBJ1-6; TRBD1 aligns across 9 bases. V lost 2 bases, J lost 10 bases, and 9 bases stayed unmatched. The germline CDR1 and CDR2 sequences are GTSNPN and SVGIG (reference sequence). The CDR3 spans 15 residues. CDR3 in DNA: TGTGCCTGGAGTTTTACGACAGGGGGTGGGTCACCCCTCCACTTT. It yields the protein CAWSFTTGGGSPLHF.

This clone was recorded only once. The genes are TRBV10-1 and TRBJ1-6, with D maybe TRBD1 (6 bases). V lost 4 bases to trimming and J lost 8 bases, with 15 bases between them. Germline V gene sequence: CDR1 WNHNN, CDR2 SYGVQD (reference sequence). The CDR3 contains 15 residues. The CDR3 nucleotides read TGCGCCAGCAGTGGGACAGTCAAGGGGCATTCACCCCTCCACTTT. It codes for CASSGTVKGHSPLHF.

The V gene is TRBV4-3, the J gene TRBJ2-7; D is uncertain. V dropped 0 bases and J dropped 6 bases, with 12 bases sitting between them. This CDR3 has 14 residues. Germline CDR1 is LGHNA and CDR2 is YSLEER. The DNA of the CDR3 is TGCGCCAGCAGCCAAGAGTGGGGATCTGGCGAGCAGTACTTC. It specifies CASSQEWGSGEQYF.

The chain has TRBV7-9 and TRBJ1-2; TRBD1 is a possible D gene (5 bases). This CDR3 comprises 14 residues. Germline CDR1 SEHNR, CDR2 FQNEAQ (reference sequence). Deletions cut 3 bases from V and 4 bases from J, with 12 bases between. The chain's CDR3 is CASSLGGLAYGYTF. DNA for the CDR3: TGTGCCAGCAGCTTGGGGGGTCTCGCCTATGGCTACACCTTC.

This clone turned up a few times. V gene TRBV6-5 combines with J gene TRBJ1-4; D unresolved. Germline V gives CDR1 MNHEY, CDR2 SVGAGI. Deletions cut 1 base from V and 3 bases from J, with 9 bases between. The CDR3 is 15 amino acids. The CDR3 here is CASSYYLSPNEKLFF. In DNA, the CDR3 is TGTGCCAGCAGTTACTATCTCAGCCCTAATGAAAAACTGTTTTTT.

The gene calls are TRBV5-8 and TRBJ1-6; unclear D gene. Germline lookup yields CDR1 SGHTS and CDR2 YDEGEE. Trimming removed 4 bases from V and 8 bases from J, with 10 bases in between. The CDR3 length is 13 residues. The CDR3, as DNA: TGTGCCAGCAGCCAAAGGACCCATTCACCCCTCCACTTT. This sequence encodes CASSQRTHSPLHF. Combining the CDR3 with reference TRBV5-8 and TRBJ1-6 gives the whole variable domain EAGVTQSPTHLIKTRGQQATLRCSPISGHTSVYWYQQALGLGLQFLLWYDEGEERNRGNFPPRFSGRQFPNYSSELNVNALELEDSALYLCASSQRTHSPLHFGNGTRLTVT.

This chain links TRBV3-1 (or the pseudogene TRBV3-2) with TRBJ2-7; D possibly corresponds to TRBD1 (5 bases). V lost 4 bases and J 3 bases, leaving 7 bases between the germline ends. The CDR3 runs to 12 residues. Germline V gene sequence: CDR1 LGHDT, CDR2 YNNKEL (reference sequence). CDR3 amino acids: CASSPGLYEQYF. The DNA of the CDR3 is TGTGCCAGCAGCCCAGGGCTCTACGAGCAGTACTTC.

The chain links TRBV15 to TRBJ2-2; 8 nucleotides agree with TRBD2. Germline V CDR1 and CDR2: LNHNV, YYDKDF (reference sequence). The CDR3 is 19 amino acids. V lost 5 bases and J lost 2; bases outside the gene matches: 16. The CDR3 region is CATSRPLGLAGRNTGELFF. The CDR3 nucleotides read TGTGCCACCAGCCGCCCCCTCGGGCTAGCGGGTCGAAACACCGGGGAGCTGTTTTTT.

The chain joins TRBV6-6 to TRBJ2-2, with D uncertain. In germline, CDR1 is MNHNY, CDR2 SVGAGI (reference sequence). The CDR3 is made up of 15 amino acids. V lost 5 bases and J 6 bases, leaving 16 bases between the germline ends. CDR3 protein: CASSGSSGDPGELFF. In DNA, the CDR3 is TGTGCCAGCAGTGGTTCGTCAGGAGACCCCGGGGAGCTGTTTTTT.

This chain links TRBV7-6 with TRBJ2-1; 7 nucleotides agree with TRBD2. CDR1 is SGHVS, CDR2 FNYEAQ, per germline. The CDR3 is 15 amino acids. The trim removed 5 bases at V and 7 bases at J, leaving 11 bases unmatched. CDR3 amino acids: CASSQSGISGNEQFF. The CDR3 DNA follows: TGTGCCAGCAGCCAAAGCGGGATTTCAGGGAATGAGCAGTTCTTC.

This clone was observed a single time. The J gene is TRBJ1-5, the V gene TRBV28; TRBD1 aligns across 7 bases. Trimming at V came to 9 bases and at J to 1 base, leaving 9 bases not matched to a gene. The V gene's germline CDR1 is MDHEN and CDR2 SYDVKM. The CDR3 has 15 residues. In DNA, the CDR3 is TGTGCCAGTGTAGAACAGGGGTTAAGCAATCAGCCCCAGCATTTT. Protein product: CASVEQGLSNQPQHF.

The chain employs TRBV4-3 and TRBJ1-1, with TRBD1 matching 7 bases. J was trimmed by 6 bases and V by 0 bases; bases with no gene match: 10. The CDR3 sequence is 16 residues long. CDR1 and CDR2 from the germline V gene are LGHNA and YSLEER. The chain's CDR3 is CASSQDDLDREAEAFF. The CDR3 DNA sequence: TGCGCCAGCAGCCAAGATGACCTCGACAGGGAGGCTGAAGCTTTCTTT.

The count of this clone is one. CDR3 coding DNA: TGTGCCAGCAGCTTGTACTTTGTGGGCGAGCAGTACTTC. The encoded protein is CASSLYFVGEQYF. The rearrangement links TRBV5-6 to TRBJ2-7; D is unclear. The V gene lost 1 base and the J gene lost 6 bases, with 11 bases spanning the gap. CDR1 SGHDT and CDR2 YYEEEE come from the germline V gene. The CDR3 runs 13 residues.

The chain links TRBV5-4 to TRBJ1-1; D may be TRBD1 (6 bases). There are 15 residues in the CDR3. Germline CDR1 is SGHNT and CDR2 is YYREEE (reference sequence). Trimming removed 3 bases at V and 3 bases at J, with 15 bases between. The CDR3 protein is CASSYMRGADTEAFF. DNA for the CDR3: TGTGCCAGCAGCTATATGCGGGGGGCAGACACTGAAGCTTTCTTT.

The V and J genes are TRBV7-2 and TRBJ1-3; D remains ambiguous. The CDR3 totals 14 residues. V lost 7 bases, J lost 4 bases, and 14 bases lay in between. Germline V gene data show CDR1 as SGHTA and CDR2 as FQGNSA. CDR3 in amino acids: CASTLLTQGNTIYF. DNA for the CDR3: TGTGCCAGCACCCTACTGACACAGGGAAACACCATATATTTT.